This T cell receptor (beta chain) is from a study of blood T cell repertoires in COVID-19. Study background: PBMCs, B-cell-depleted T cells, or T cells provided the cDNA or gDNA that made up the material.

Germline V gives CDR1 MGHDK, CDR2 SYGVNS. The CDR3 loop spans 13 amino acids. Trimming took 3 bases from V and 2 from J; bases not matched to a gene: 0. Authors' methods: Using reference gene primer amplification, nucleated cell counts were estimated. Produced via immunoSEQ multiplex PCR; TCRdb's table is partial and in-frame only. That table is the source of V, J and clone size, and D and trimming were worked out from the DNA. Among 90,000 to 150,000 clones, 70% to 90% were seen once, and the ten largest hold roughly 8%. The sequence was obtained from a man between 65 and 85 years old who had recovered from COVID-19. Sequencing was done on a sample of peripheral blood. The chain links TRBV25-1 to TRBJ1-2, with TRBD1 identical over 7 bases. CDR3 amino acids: CASSEGQNYGYTF. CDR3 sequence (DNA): TGTGCCAGCAGTGAGGGACAGAACTATGGCTACACCTTC.